The T cell receptor beta chain under discussion was sequenced for a study of long-term antiretroviral therapy in people with HIV. CDR1 MNHEY and CDR2 SMNVEV come from the germline V gene (reference sequence). The CDR3 runs 18 residues. V dropped 5 bases and J dropped 5; count of bases not matched to a gene: 13. Samples were assayed with immunoSEQ v3.0 at survey level. Libraries were prepared by immunoSEQ multiplex PCR; TCRdb keeps only in-frame clonotypes and omits some of them. This sample has under 45,000 clones; around 83% occur once, and the top ten carry under 6.5%. This rearrangement joins TRBV27 to TRBJ2-5; 14 nucleotides match TRBD2. The sequences come from unsorted PBMCs, collected 1 year after starting antiretroviral therapy. The clonotype originates from a man younger than 30 with HIV. In DNA, the CDR3 is TGTGCCAGCAGTCCCCTGACTAGCGGGGGGGCTTTAGGGGAGACCCAGTACTTC. It translates to CASSPLTSGGALGETQYF.